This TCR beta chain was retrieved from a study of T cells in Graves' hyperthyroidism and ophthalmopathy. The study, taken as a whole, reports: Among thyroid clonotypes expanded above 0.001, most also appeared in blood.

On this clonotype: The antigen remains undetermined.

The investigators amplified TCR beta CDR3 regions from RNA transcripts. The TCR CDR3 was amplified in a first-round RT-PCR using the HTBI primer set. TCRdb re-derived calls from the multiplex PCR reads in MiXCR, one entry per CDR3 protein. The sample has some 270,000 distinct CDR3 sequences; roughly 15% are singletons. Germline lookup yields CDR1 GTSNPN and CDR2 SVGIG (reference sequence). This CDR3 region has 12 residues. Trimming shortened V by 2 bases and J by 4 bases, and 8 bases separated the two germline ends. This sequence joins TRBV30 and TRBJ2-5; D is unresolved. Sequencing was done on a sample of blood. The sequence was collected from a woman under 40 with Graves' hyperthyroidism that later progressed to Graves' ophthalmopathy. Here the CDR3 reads CAWSTCGETQYF. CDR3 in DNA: TGTGCCTGGAGTACCTGTGGAGAGACCCAGTACTTC.